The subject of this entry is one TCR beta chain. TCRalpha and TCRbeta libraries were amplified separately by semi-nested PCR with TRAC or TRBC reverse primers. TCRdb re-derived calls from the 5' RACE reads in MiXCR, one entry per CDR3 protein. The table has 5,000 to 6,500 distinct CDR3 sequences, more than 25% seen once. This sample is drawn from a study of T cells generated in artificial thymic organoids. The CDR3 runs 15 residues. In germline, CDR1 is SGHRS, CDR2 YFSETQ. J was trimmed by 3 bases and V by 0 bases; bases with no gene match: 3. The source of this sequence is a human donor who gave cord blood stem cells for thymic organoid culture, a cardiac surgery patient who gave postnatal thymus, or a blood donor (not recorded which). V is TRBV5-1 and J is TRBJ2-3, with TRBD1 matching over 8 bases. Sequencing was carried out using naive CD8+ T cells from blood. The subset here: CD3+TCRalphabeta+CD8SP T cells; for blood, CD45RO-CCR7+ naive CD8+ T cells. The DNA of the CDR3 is TGCGCCAGCAGCTTGGGACAGGGGAAGACAGATACGCAGTATTTT. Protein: CASSLGQGKTDTQYF.